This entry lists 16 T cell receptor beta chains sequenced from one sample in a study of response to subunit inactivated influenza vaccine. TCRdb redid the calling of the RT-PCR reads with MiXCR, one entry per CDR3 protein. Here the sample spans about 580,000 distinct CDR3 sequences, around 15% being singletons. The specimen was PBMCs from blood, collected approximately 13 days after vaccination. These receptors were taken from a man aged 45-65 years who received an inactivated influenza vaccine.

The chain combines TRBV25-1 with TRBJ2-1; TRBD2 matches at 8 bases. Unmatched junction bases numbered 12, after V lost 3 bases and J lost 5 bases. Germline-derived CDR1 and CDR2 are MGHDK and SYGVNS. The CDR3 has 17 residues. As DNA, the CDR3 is TGTGCCAGCAGTGATCCGCTGGGGGCGGGAGGAGACAATGAGCAGTTCTTC. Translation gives CASSDPLGAGGDNEQFF.

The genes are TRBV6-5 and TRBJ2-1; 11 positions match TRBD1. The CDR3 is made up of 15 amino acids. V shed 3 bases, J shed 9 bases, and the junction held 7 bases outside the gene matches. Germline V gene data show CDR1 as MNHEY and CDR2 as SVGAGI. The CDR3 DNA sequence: TGTGCCAGCAGTTATTCCCTCGGGACAGGGGGTGAGCAGTTCTTC. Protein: CASSYSLGTGGEQFF.

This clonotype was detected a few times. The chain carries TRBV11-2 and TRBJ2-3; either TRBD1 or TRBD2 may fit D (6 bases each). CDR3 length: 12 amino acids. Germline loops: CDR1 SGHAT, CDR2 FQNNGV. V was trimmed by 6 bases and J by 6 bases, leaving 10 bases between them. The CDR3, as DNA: TGTGCCAGCAGTGGGGGGCTGGATACGCAGTATTTT. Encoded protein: CASSGGLDTQYF.

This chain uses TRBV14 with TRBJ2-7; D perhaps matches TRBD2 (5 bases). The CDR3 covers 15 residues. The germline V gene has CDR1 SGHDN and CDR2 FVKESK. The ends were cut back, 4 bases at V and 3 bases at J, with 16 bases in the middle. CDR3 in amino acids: CASSRSRTSDYEQYF. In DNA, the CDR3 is TGTGCCAGCAGCCGCTCGAGGACTTCTGACTACGAGCAGTACTTC.

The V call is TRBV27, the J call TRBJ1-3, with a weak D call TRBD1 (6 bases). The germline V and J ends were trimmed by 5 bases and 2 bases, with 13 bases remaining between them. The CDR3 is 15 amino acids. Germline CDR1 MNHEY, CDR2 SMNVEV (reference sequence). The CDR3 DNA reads TGTGCCAGCAGTCCCTCCCGGGGGCCTGGAAACACCATATATTTT. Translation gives CASSPSRGPGNTIYF.

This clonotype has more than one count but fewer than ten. The CDR3: CASSATRDSGFRDGYTF. The CDR3 bases are TGCGCCAGCAGTGCGACCCGGGACAGCGGTTTTAGGGATGGCTACACCTTC. The rearrangement uses TRBV10-2 and TRBJ1-2, with 7 bases fitting TRBD1. This CDR3 spans 17 amino acids. Unmatched junction bases numbered 17, after V lost 4 bases and J lost 6 bases. Germline CDR1 reads WSHSY; CDR2 reads SAAADI.

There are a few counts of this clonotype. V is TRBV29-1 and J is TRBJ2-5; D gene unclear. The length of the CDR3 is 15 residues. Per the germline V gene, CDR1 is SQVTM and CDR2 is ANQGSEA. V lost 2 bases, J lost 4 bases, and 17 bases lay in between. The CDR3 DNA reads TGCAGCGTTGAATTGCTACCCTCAAGCTCAGAGACCCAGTACTTC. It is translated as CSVELLPSSSETQYF.

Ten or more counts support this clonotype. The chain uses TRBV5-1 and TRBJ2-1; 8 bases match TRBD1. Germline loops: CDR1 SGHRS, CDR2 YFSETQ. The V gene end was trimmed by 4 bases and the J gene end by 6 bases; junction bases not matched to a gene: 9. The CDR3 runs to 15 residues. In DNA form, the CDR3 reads TGCGCCAGCAGCGTTGGGGACAGGCCGATCAATGAGCAGTTCTTC. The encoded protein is CASSVGDRPINEQFF.

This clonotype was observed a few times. The CDR3 loop reads CASSLIPYEQYF. The DNA for the CDR3 is TGTGCCAGCAGTTTAATCCCCTACGAGCAGTACTTC. The genes are TRBV28 and TRBJ2-7; D unclear. The CDR3 is 12 amino acids. Per germline, CDR1 MDHEN and CDR2 SYDVKM. V was trimmed by 2 bases and J by 2 bases, leaving 4 bases between them.

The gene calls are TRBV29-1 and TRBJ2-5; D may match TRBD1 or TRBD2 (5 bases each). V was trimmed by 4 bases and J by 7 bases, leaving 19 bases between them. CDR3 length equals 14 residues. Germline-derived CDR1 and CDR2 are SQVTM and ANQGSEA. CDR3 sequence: CSVAGANVERTQYF. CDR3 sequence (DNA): TGCAGCGTTGCCGGGGCCAACGTAGAAAGGACCCAGTACTTC.

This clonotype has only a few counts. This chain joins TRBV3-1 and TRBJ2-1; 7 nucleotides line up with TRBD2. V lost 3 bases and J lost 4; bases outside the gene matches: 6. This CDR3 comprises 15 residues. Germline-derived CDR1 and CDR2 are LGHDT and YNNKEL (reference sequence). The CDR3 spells CASSQRLAVYNEQFF. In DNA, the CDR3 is TGTGCCAGCAGCCAGAGGCTAGCGGTATACAATGAGCAGTTCTTC.

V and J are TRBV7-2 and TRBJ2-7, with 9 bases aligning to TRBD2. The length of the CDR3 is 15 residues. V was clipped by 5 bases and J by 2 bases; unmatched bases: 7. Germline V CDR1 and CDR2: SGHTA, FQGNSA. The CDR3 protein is CASSPPAGGTYEQYF. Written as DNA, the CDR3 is TGTGCCAGCAGCCCCCCGGCGGGAGGGACCTACGAGCAGTACTTC.

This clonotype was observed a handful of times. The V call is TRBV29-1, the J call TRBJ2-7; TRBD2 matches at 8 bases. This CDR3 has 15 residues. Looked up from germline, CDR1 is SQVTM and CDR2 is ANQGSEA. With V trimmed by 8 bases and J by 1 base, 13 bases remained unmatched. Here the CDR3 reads CSFINPRGGSYEQYF. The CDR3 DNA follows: TGCAGCTTTATCAACCCCCGGGGGGGATCCTACGAGCAGTACTTC.

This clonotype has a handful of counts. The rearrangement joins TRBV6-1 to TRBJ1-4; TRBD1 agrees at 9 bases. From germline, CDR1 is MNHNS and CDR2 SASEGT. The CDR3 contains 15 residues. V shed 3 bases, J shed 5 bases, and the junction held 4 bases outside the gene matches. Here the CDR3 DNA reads TGTGCCAGCAGTGACACAGGGGGCCTCAATGAAAAACTGTTTTTT. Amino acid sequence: CASSDTGGLNEKLFF.

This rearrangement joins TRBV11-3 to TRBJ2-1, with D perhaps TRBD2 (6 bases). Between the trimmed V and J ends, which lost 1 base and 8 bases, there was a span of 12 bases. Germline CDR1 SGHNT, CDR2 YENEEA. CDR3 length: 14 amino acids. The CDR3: CASSLGRANHEQFF. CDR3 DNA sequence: TGTGCCAGCAGCTTAGGGAGGGCCAACCATGAGCAGTTCTTC.

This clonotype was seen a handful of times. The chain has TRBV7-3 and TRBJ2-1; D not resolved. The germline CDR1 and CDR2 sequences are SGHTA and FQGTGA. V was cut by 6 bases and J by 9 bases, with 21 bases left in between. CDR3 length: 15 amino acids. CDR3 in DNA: TGTGCCAGCAGTCCCGAGCTTGTTAGGCTGGGTGAGCAGTTCTTC. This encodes CASSPELVRLGEQFF. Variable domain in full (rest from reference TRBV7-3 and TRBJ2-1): GAGVSQTPSNKVTEKGKYVELRCDPISGHTALYWYRQSLGQGPEFLIYFQGTGAADDSGLPNDRFFAVRPEGSVSTLKIQRTERGDSAVYLCASSPELVRLGEQFFGPGTRLTVL.